This T cell receptor (beta chain) appears in the sequencing data of a study of CD8 T cells in Susac syndrome (dated by TCRdb to about 2019). Notes on the research overall: Among the Susac syndrome patients who were sequenced, clinically active disease was present in over 5 and clinical remission was observed in fewer than 10. At blood withdrawal, Susac syndrome patients were therapy-naive, treated with corticosteroids (with IVIg additionally given to some), or treated with IVIg alone. Whether CD8+ T cell activation and differentiation in Susac syndrome was antigen driven was tested using repertoire sequencing.

V is pared back by 4 bases and J by 6 bases, with 9 bases lying between the germline termini. The germline V gene (reference sequence) yields GTSNPN for CDR1 and SVGIG for CDR2. The CDR3 spans 12 residues, from the cysteine through the phenylalanine. The kept DNA is CDR3 alone, 36 bases in frame from the first base. Peripheral blood CD8+ and CD4+ T cells from healthy donors, Susac syndrome patients and multiple sclerosis patients were profiled by high-throughput TCR beta sequencing. The Susac syndrome patients fulfilled recently defined diagnostic criteria for either definite or probable disease. Bulk CD8+ and CD4+ T cells were purified by magnetic negative isolation, while CD8+ TEMRA cells were enriched using FACS. Blood was drawn into EDTA tubes, processed within 24 hours, and PBMCs were isolated by density gradient centrifugation. PBMCs destined for TCR sequencing were cryopreserved in liquid nitrogen and later thawed in a 37 °C water bath. The sorted or isolated CD4+, CD8+ and CD8+ TEMRA cells had a purity of 90% or higher.

Study-level results and caveats: In the CD4+ T cell repertoire of Susac syndrome patients, clonal expansion was not detected. The number of individuals in the TCR sequencing and HLA analysis was acknowledged as relatively small.

RNA was extracted using the RNeasy kit, and 0.5 to 1 microgram was reverse transcribed with random hexamers. The immunoSEQ multiplex PCR assay, which covers 54 Vbeta and 13 Jbeta segments, was used to amplify TCR beta CDR3 regions. PCR amplification bias was corrected by using a synthetic template baseline for primer optimization and computational correction. For the original study's pipeline: Only productive sequences were kept, with reads annotated to V, D and J genes according to IMGT and analyzed in immunoSEQ Analyzer. To calculate clonality, Shannon entropy was normalized by log2 of the number of productive unique sequences and then subtracted from one. For each patient and control, public and private clones were evaluated among the 100 most prevalent clones. A clone was defined as Susac-specific if it was absent from the healthy and MS cohorts, from some 980 published viral clones and from other ImmuneACCESS disease sequences. The public sequencing data were trimmed at Q25 with fastp and processed into clonotypes with MiXCR by TCRdb, which kept only in-frame beta chains. Each CDR3 protein appears once, grouped with its most common genes and DNA. The V and J calls, along with clone size, are taken from TCRdb and not from the paper's own processing. The sample table lists over 150,000 distinct CDR3 sequences, roughly 94% of them with a count of one. The leading ten clones occupy 0.099% of the sample.

Regarding this clonotype: Its antigen remains unidentified. Qualities for individual bases were not recorded, and no much larger clone is one base off.

The V gene is TRBV30 and the J gene is TRBJ2-2, with the D gene not confidently named. This sequence originates from a human donor with Susac syndrome. Sequencing input: CD4+ T cells from PBMCs. The CDR3 here reads CAWNMGAGELFF. The DNA sequence reads TGTGCCTGGAACATGGGTGCCGGGGAGCTGTTTTTT.